The next 32 T cell receptor beta chains were all read from a single sample in a study of T cells in narcolepsy. Generated by immunoSEQ multiplex PCR, the TCRdb table keeps only in-frame clones and is missing some. There are 34,000 or so clones in the sample; 79% occur only once, and under 5% lies in the top ten. The specimen sequenced was memory (CD45RA-) CD4+ T cells from blood. The source of these receptors is a human donor in good health.

This sequence joins TRBV7-9 and TRBJ2-1, with D uncertain. Trimming shortened V by 3 bases and J by 8 bases, and 8 bases separated the two germline ends. The CDR3 has 12 amino acids. From germline, CDR1 is SEHNR and CDR2 FQNEAQ (reference sequence). The CDR3 sequence: CASSFSTDEQFF. In DNA, the CDR3 is TGTGCCAGCAGCTTCTCCACTGATGAGCAGTTCTTC.

This clone occurred once. The chain couples TRBV7-8 to TRBJ2-5; a possible D gene is TRBD1 (5 bases). With the DNA end fitting TRBJ2-7 better, the J assignment may be wrong. This CDR3 is 13 amino acids long. The germline V gene encodes CDR1 SGHVS and CDR2 FQNEAQ. This CDR3 is CASGTGPSYEQYF. Written as DNA, the CDR3 is TGTGCCAGCGGTACAGGACCCTCCTACGAGCAGTACTTC.

This chain joins TRBV30 and TRBJ2-7; D is possibly TRBD1 or TRBD2 (5 bases each). In germline, CDR1 is GTSNPN, CDR2 SVGIG (reference sequence). This CDR3 is 11 amino acids long. The CDR3 region is CASGSRDEQYF. In nucleotides, the CDR3 is TGTGCGTCAGGGAGCAGGGACGAGCAGTACTTC. The complete variable domain, with remaining parts taken from reference TRBV30 and TRBJ2-7, reads SQTIHQWPATLVQPVGSPLSLECTVEGTSNPNLYWYRQAAGRGLQLLFYSVGIGQISSEVPQNLSASRPQDRQFILSSKKLLLSDSGFYLCASGSRDEQYFGPGTRLTVT.

This chain uses TRBV27 with TRBJ1-5; D uncertain. Trimming took 3 bases from V and 2 from J, leaving 5 bases between them. The germline CDR1 and CDR2 sequences are MNHEY and SMNVEV (reference sequence). This CDR3 is built from 13 residues. DNA of the CDR3: TGTGCCAGCAGTTTGAAGGGCAATCAGCCCCAGCATTTT. Residues: CASSLKGNQPQHF.

On this clone: The same CDR3 is also encoded by other DNA sequences in this sample. The chain links TRBV29-1 to TRBJ2-5; D remains ambiguous. Trimming shortened V by 6 bases and J by 2 bases, and 7 bases separated the two germline ends. The CDR3 consists of 11 residues. CDR1 and CDR2 (germline): SQVTM, ANQGSEA. CDR3: CSVRPQETQYF. DNA for the CDR3: TGCAGCGTCCGGCCACAAGAGACCCAGTACTTC.

The gene calls are TRBV18 and TRBJ2-7; TRBD1 matches at 8 bases. CDR1 KGHSH and CDR2 LQKENI come from the germline V gene. This CDR3 is 15 amino acids long. V was pared by 3 bases and J by 0 bases, with 4 bases of the junction left unmatched. CDR3 nucleotides: TGTGCCAGCTCACCTCGGACAGGGAGCTCCTACGAGCAGTACTTC. Translated: CASSPRTGSSYEQYF.

The genes are TRBV9 and TRBJ1-1, with D perhaps TRBD1 (6 bases). CDR1 is SGDLS and CDR2 is YYNGEE in the germline V gene. This CDR3 comprises 17 residues. Trimming shortened V by 0 bases and J by 0 bases, and 15 bases separated the two germline ends. This CDR3 reads CASSVDPPGGMNTEAFF. The CDR3, as DNA: TGTGCCAGCAGCGTAGATCCCCCCGGGGGCATGAACACTGAAGCTTTCTTT.

The chain is built from TRBV4-1 and TRBJ2-5, with a weak D call TRBD2 (5 bases). V lost 5 bases to trimming and J lost 4 bases, with 20 bases between them. CDR3 size: 16 residues. CDR1 is MGHRA and CDR2 is YSYEKL in the germline V gene. CDR3 loop: CASSYSAASLGETQYF. Here the CDR3 DNA reads TGCGCCAGCAGCTATAGCGCGGCCTCCCTAGGAGAGACCCAGTACTTC.

The gene calls are TRBV7-8 and TRBJ1-2; D perhaps matches TRBD1 (6 bases). V lost 1 base and J lost 8, with 20 bases in between. The CDR3 runs 16 residues. CDR1 and CDR2 from the germline V gene are SGHVS and FQNEAQ. The CDR3 sequence is CASSLDHGDRPGGYTF. The CDR3 DNA sequence: TGTGCCAGCAGCTTAGATCACGGAGACAGGCCGGGGGGCTACACCTTC.

J is TRBJ1-1 and V is TRBV6-5; D may be TRBD1 (6 bases). V was clipped by 2 bases and J by 11 bases, with 15 bases between them. This CDR3 region has 13 residues. Germline CDR1 MNHEY, CDR2 SVGAGI. As DNA, the CDR3 is TGTGCCAGCAGTTACAGGGGGACCGGGGCGGCTTTCTTT. Translating gives CASSYRGTGAAFF.

This clone was counted between two and nine times. The chain couples TRBV21-1 to TRBJ2-3; TRBD2, the table's D call, lacks a check against the DNA. TRBV21-1 is tagged as a pseudogene. CDR3 length: 12 amino acids. The CDR3: CASSSSGDTQYF. The CDR3 coding sequence is TGTGCCAGCAGCAGCTCGGGAGATACGCAGTATTTT.

The chain joins TRBV27 to TRBJ2-5; D is unclear. The tail of the sequence fits TRBJ2-7 better, so the J call may be wrong. The germline V gene encodes CDR1 MNHEY and CDR2 SMNVEV (reference sequence). There are 14 residues in the CDR3. CDR3: CASSLSPSSYEQYF. The CDR3 nucleotides read TGTGCCAGCAGTTTATCGCCGAGCTCCTACGAGCAGTACTTC.

The chain recombines TRBV6-5 with TRBJ1-6, with 10 bases that match TRBD1. CDR3 length: 14 residues. Trimming at V came to 7 bases and at J to 9 bases, leaving 6 bases not matched to a gene. Per germline, CDR1 MNHEY and CDR2 SVGAGI. CDR3 sequence reads: CASTRTGGISPLHF. The CDR3 DNA sequence: TGTGCCAGCACCCGGACAGGGGGTATTTCACCCCTCCACTTT.

The V call is TRBV18, the J call TRBJ2-2; D uncertain. V was trimmed by 3 bases and J by 1 base, leaving 0 bases between them. Germline loops: CDR1 KGHSH, CDR2 LQKENI. The CDR3 extends over 12 amino acids. The CDR3, as DNA: TGTGCCAGCTCACCGAACACCGGGGAGCTGTTTTTT. It codes for CASSPNTGELFF.

J is TRBJ1-3 and V is TRBV12-5; no reliable D call. Trimming took 9 bases from V and 0 from J, leaving 15 bases between them. The CDR3 runs to 15 residues. Germline CDR1 LGHNT, CDR2 FRNRAP. The DNA of the CDR3 is TGTGCTAGCGGTACTGGACCCAACTCTGGAAACACCATATATTTT. Protein: CASGTGPNSGNTIYF.

This sequence joins TRBV4-2 and TRBJ2-1; 9 bases map to TRBD2. The CDR3 spans 17 residues. CDR1 and CDR2 from the germline V gene are LGHNA and YNFKEQ. V gave up 4 bases and J gave up 9 bases; unmatched junction bases: 16. The CDR3 DNA reads as TGTGCCAGCAGCCGATCTAGCGGGGAGAGGAGGGGTTCTGAGCAGTTCTTC. Its protein product is CASSRSSGERRGSEQFF.

V gene TRBV21-1 combines with J gene TRBJ2-2; TRBD2 was called by the table and not checked on the DNA. TRBV21-1 corresponds to a pseudogene. The length of the CDR3 is 15 residues. CDR3 region: CASSGSVGWPGELFF. The DNA of the CDR3 is TGTGCCAGCAGCGGGAGCGTGGGATGGCCCGGGGAGCTGTTTTTT.

The genes are TRBV6-5 and TRBJ2-7; 8 nucleotides match TRBD2. The CDR3 spans 14 residues. The V gene's germline CDR1 is MNHEY and CDR2 SVGAGI. Germline trimming cut 5 bases from V and 2 bases from J; bases unmatched to any gene: 5. The CDR3 DNA reads TGTGCCAGCAGTGATACGGGAGGGCCCTACGAGCAGTACTTC. This translates into CASSDTGGPYEQYF.

This sequence joins TRBV7-9 and TRBJ2-7; D is possibly TRBD1 (5 bases). The germline gives CDR1 SEHNR, CDR2 FQNEAQ (reference sequence). The CDR3 is 13 residues long. Trimming shortened V by 4 bases and J by 7 bases, and 14 bases separated the two germline ends. The CDR3 loop is CASSSYDSNEQYF. CDR3 sequence (DNA): TGTGCCAGCAGCTCATACGACAGTAATGAGCAGTACTTC.

The count of this clone is one. The genes are TRBV5-8 and TRBJ1-3, with unresolved D. The CDR3 runs 13 residues. Trimming removed 2 bases at V and 0 bases at J, with 3 bases between. The germline V gene encodes CDR1 SGHTS and CDR2 YDEGEE. The CDR3 sequence is CASSFRSGNTIYF. DNA of the CDR3: TGTGCCAGCAGCTTCCGCTCTGGAAACACCATATATTTT.

V usage is TRBV11-3 and J usage is TRBJ1-2; D gene uncertain. Per germline, CDR1 SGHNT and CDR2 YENEEA. The CDR3 runs to 13 residues. The V end lost 1 base, the J end lost 5 bases, and 8 bases lay between the germline ends. This chain's CDR3 is CASSLGTAYGYTF. CDR3 coding DNA: TGTGCCAGCAGCTTAGGGACTGCGTATGGCTACACCTTC.

The V and J genes are TRBV2 and TRBJ2-7; D not certain. Trimming took off 3 bases at V and 6 bases at J, with 15 bases between the two ends. The CDR3 has 14 amino acids. Germline lookup yields CDR1 SNHLY and CDR2 FYNNEI. Written as DNA, the CDR3 is TGTGCCAGCAGTGAGTTAGGTTGGGCATCCGAGCAGTACTTC. It encodes CASSELGWASEQYF.

The J gene is TRBJ1-5, the V gene TRBV5-1, with a tentative D call TRBD1 (6 bases). V lost 0 bases to trimming and J lost 8 bases, with 15 bases between them. Germline V gene sequence: CDR1 SGHRS, CDR2 YFSETQ. The CDR3 runs to 15 residues. The CDR3 loop reads CASSLVGGPEEPQHF. The CDR3 nucleotides read TGCGCCAGCAGCTTGGTGGGGGGGCCTGAGGAGCCCCAGCATTTT.

This clone was recorded once. The CDR3 is CASGTFNQPQHF. CDR3 nucleotide sequence: TGTGCCAGCGGGACTTTCAATCAGCCCCAGCATTTT. This chain uses TRBV11-3 with TRBJ1-5, with a possible D match to TRBD1 (5 bases). V shed 8 bases and J shed 3 bases, with 8 bases lying between them. Germline V gene lookup returns CDR1 SGHNT and CDR2 YENEEA. This CDR3 region has 12 residues.

The chain carries TRBV10-2 and TRBJ2-1, with 9 bases aligning to TRBD2. J lost 5 bases, V lost 3 bases, and 5 bases had no gene match. The CDR3 contains 15 residues. Germline V gives CDR1 WSHSY, CDR2 SAAADI. CDR3 region: CASSEPGLANNEQFF. The CDR3 coding sequence is TGCGCCAGCAGTGAACCGGGACTAGCCAACAATGAGCAGTTCTTC.

The DNA of the CDR3 is TGTGCCTGGACAGGTGTCAGGGGTCGGGAGACCCAGTACTTC. This encodes CAWTGVRGRETQYF. The gene calls are TRBV30 and TRBJ2-5; possible D gene TRBD1, 6 bases. CDR3 length equals 14 residues. Trimming pared 4 bases from V and 5 bases from J, leaving 17 bases between. Germline CDR1 reads GTSNPN; CDR2 reads SVGIG (reference sequence).

The chain joins TRBV14 to TRBJ1-1; D is uncertain. Trimming left V 0 bases short and J 3 bases short, with 8 bases between. CDR1 SGHDN and CDR2 FVKESK come from the germline V gene. CDR3 length equals 14 residues. The DNA for the CDR3 is TGTGCCAGCAGCCAAGATCGGTCCGACACTGAAGCTTTCTTT. It yields the protein CASSQDRSDTEAFF.

The chain combines TRBV18 with TRBJ2-1, with 12 nucleotides matching TRBD1. The CDR3 has 16 residues. V shed 2 bases and J 9 bases; nucleotides not matched to a gene: 8. Per germline, CDR1 KGHSH and CDR2 LQKENI. The CDR3 reads CASSPTGTGGKGEQFF. CDR3 sequence (DNA): TGTGCCAGCTCACCAACCGGGACAGGGGGCAAGGGTGAGCAGTTCTTC.

The CDR3 here is CASRTTVGGTEAFF. In nucleotides, the CDR3 is TGTGCCAGCAGAACAACGGTCGGAGGCACTGAAGCTTTCTTT. The chain couples TRBV6-5 to TRBJ1-1; no firm D call. Per the germline V gene, CDR1 is MNHEY and CDR2 is SVGAGI. This CDR3 spans 14 amino acids. Trimming pared 6 bases from V and 4 bases from J, leaving 15 bases between.

In DNA, the CDR3 is TGCGCCAGCAGCTTGAGGGGTAGGGCGGGAGTCCAGACGCAGTATTTT. Its protein is CASSLRGRAGVQTQYF. The chain carries TRBV5-1 and TRBJ2-3, with 7 bases matching TRBD2. Trimming took 1 base from V and 9 from J; bases not matched to a gene: 14. Germline V CDR1 and CDR2: SGHRS, YFSETQ. The CDR3 has 16 residues.

The gene calls are TRBV9 and TRBJ2-7, with D possibly TRBD1 on 5 matching bases. The DNA end is a closer match to TRBJ2-1, so the J assignment may be wrong. Looked up from germline, CDR1 is SGDLS and CDR2 is YYNGEE. The CDR3 spans 13 residues. DNA for the CDR3: TGTGCCAGCAGCTCAGGGATCTACAATGAGCAGTTCTTC. It encodes CASSSGIYNEQFF.

The chain recombines TRBV7-3 with TRBJ2-1; D might be TRBD1 or TRBD2, each matching 6 bases. Germline V gene data show CDR1 as SGHTA and CDR2 as FQGTGA. The CDR3 consists of 14 residues. V gave up 6 bases and J gave up 1 base, with 10 bases separating them. As DNA, the CDR3 is TGTGCCAGCAGTGGGGGGCCGTCCTACAATGAGCAGTTCTTC. As protein: CASSGGPSYNEQFF.